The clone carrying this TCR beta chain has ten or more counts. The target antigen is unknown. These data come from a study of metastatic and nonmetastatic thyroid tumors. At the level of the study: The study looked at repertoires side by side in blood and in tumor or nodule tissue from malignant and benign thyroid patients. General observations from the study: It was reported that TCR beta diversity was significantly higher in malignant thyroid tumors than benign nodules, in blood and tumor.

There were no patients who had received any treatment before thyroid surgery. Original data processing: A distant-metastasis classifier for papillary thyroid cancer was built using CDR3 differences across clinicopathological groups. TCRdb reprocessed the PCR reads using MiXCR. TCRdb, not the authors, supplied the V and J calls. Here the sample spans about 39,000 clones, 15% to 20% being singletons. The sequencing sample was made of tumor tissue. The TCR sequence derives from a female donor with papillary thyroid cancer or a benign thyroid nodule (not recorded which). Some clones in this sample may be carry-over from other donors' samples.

The CDR3 loop reads CASSLGHMNTEAFF. The CDR3 DNA reads as TGTGCCAGCAGCCTAGGACATATGAACACTGAAGCTTTCTTT. The rearrangement uses TRBV3-1 and TRBJ1-1; perhaps TRBD1 as D (5 bases). The V end lost 4 bases, the J end lost 0 bases, and 9 bases lay between the germline ends. The CDR3 consists of 14 residues. Germline CDR1 reads LGHDT; CDR2 reads YNNKEL (reference sequence).